The source of this T cell receptor (beta chain) is a study of cytomegalovirus exposure and HLA in healthy donors. Comment on this clone: Its antigen is unknown.

The primer mix had 60 Vbeta and 13 Jbeta primers. Assay: immunoSEQ multiplex PCR; the TCRdb copy retains only in-frame clones and omits some. This table has 150,000 to 200,000 clones, about 83% appearing once. Findings of the study overall: Analysis was carried out at a later point, and it linked a missense DCLRE1C variant to TCR beta V- and J-gene trimming.

Sequencing input: PBMCs. This clonotype was obtained from a middle-aged man in good health and CMV-seropositive.

CDR3 sequence: CASSRGASGRAGETQYF. The CDR3 DNA sequence: TGTGCCAGCAGCCGGGGGGCTAGCGGGAGGGCGGGAGAGACCCAGTACTTC. The chain joins TRBV7-2 to TRBJ2-5, with 12 bases lining up with TRBD2. This CDR3 has 17 amino acids. Trimming took 5 bases from V and 4 from J; bases not matched to a gene: 11. CDR1 is SGHTA and CDR2 is FQGNSA in the germline V gene.